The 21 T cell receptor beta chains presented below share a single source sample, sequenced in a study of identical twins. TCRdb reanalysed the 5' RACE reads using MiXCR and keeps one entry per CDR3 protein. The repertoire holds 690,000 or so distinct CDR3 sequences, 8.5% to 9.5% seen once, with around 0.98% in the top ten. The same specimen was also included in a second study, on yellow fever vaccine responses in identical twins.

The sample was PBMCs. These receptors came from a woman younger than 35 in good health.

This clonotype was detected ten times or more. The chain's CDR3 is CASSTRAPNSPLHF. In DNA form, the CDR3 reads TGTGCCAGCAGCACACGGGCTCCCAATTCACCCCTCCACTTT. This chain uses TRBV12-3 or TRBV12-4 with TRBJ1-6; D gene uncertain. This CDR3 comprises 14 residues. V was shortened by 6 bases and J by 7 bases, with 13 bases between the two germline ends.

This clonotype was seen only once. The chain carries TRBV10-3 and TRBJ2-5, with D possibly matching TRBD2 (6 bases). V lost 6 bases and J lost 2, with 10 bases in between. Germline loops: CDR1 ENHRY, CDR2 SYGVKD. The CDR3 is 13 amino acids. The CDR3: CAIRGGLQETQYF. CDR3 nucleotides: TGTGCCATCAGGGGGGGACTGCAAGAGACCCAGTACTTC.

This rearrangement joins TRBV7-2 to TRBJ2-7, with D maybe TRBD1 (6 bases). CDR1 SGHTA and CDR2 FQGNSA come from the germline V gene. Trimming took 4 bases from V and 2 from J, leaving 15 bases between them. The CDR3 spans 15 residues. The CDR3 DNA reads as TGTGCCAGCAGCTCACACCGACAGGAGACCTACGAGCAGTACTTC. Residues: CASSSHRQETYEQYF.

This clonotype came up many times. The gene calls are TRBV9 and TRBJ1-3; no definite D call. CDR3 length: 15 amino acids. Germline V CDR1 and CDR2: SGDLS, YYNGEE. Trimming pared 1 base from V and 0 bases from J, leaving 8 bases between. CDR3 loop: CASSVSADSGNTIYF. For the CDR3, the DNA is TGTGCCAGCAGCGTATCGGCAGACTCTGGAAACACCATATATTTT.

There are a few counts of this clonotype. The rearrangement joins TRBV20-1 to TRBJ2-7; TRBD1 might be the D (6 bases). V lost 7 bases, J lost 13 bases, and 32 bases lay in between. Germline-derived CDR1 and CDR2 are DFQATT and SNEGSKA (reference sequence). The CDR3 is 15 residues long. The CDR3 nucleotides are TGCAGTGTTGCCCCCCAGGGGACCCCAGGGATAGGCAGTTACTTC. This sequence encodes CSVAPQGTPGIGSYF.

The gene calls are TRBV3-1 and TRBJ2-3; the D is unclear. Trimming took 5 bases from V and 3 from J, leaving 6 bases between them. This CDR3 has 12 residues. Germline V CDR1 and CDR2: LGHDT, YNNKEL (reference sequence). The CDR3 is CASSKDTDTQYF. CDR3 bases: TGTGCCAGCAGCAAGGATACAGATACGCAGTATTTT.

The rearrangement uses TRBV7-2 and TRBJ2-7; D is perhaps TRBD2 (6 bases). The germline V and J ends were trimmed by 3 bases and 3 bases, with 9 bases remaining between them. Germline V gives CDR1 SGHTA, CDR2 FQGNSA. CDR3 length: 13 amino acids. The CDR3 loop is CASSFAGFYEQYF. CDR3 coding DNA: TGTGCCAGCAGCTTTGCGGGATTCTACGAGCAGTACTTC.

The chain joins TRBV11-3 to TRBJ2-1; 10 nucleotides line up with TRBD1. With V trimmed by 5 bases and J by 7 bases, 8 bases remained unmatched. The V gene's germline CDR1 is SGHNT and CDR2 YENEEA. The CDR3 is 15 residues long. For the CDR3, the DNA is TGTGCCAGCAGCCCGGGGGGACAGGGGAGGAATGAGCAGTTCTTC. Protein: CASSPGGQGRNEQFF.

The CDR3 DNA follows: TGTGCCAGCAGCTTCGGAGGGGAGGTGCAGTATTTT. Translation gives CASSFGGEVQYF. The chain joins TRBV11-2 to TRBJ2-3, with a possible D match to TRBD2 (6 bases). The V end lost 3 bases, the J end lost 11 bases, and 12 bases lay between the germline ends. The CDR3 has 12 amino acids. In germline, CDR1 is SGHAT, CDR2 FQNNGV.

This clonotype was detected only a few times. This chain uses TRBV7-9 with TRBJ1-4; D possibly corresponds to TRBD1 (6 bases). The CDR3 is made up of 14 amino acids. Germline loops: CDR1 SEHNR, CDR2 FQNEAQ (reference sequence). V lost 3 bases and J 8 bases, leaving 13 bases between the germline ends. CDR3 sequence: CASSFGQGYEKLFF. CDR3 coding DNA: TGTGCCAGCAGCTTCGGGCAGGGGTACGAAAAACTGTTTTTT.

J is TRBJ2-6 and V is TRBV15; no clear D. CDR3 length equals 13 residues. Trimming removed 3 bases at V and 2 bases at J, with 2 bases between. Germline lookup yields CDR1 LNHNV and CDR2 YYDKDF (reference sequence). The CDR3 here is CATSSTGANVLTF. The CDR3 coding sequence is TGTGCCACCAGCAGTACTGGGGCCAACGTCCTGACTTTC.

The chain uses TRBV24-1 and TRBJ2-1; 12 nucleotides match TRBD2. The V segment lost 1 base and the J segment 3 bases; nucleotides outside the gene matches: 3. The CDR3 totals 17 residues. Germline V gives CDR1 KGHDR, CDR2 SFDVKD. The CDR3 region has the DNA TGTGCCACCAGTGATTTCCGGACTAGCGGGGACTACAATGAGCAGTTCTTC. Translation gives CATSDFRTSGDYNEQFF.

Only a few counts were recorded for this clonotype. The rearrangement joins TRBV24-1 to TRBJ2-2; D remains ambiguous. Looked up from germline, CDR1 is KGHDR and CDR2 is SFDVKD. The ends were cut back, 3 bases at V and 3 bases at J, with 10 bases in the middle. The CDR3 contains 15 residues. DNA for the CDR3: TGTGCCACCAGTGATCCCCGGGTCCACACCGGGGAGCTGTTTTTT. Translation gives CATSDPRVHTGELFF.

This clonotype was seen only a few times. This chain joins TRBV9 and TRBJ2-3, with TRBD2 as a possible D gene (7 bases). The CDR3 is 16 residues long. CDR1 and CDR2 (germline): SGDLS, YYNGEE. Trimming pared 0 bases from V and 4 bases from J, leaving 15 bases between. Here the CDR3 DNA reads TGTGCCAGCAGCGTAGAATCGGGGGGCCTAGCAGATACGCAGTATTTT. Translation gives CASSVESGGLADTQYF.

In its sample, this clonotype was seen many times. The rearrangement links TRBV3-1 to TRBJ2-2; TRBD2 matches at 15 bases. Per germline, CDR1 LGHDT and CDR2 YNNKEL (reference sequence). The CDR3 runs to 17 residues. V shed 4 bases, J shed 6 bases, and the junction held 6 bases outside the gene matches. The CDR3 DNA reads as TGTGCCAGCAGCCGACGGACTAGCGGGAGGGGGTCCGGGGAGCTGTTTTTT. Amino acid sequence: CASSRRTSGRGSGELFF.

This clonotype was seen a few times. CDR3 in amino acids: CASRATGLALNEQFF. The CDR3 DNA reads TGTGCCAGCAGAGCGACCGGACTAGCTCTGAATGAGCAGTTCTTC. This sequence joins TRBV2 and TRBJ2-1, with TRBD2 matching 8 bases. The germline V gene has CDR1 SNHLY and CDR2 FYNNEI. This CDR3 comprises 15 residues. After removal of 6 bases from V and 7 bases from J, the junction contained 11 bases not matched to a gene.

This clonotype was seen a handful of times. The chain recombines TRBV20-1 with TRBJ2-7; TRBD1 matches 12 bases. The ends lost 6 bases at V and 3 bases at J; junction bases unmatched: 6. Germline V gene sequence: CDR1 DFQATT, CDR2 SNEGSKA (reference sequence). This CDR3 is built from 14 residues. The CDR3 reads CSAKGDRGLYEQYF. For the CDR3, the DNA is TGCAGTGCCAAAGGGGACAGGGGGCTCTACGAGCAGTACTTC.

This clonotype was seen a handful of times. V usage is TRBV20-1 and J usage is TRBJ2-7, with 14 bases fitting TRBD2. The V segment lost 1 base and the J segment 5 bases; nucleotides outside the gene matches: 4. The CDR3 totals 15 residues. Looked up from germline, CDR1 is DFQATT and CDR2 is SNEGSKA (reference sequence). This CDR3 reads CSARGGTSGSHEQYF. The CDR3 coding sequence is TGCAGTGCTAGAGGGGGGACTAGCGGGAGCCACGAGCAGTACTTC.

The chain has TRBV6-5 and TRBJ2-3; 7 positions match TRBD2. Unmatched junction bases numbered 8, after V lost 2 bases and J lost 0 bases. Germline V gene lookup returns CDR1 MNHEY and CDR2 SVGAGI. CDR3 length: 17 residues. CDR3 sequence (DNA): TGTGCCAGCAGTTACCTCCGGGCTAGCGGTAGCACAGATACGCAGTATTTT. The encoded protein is CASSYLRASGSTDTQYF.

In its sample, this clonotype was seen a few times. The CDR3 sequence: CAISGPLAGGPEQYF. The DNA for the CDR3 is TGTGCCATCAGTGGACCCCTAGCGGGAGGGCCCGAGCAGTACTTC. V and J are TRBV10-3 and TRBJ2-7, with 12 positions matching TRBD2. The germline gives CDR1 ENHRY, CDR2 SYGVKD. This CDR3 contains 15 residues. V was clipped by 4 bases and J by 6 bases; unmatched bases: 7.

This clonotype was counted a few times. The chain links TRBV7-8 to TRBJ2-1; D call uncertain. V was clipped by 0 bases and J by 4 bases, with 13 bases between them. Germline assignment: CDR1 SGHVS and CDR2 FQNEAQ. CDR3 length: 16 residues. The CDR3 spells CASSLAALTAYNEQFF. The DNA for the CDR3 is TGTGCCAGCAGCTTAGCCGCCCTCACCGCTTACAATGAGCAGTTCTTC.